This note documents a single T cell receptor beta chain sequence. This table comes from immunoSEQ multiplex PCR, and its TCRdb copy is limited to in-frame clones, with some not included. The table lists fewer than 700,000 clones, about 89% of them singletons. The data stem from a study of blood T cell repertoires in COVID-19. The V gene lost 6 bases and the J gene lost 8 bases, with 17 bases spanning the gap. The CDR3 sequence is 14 residues long. From germline, CDR1 is SGHVS and CDR2 FQNEAQ. The chain recombines TRBV7-8 with TRBJ2-1; the D gene is possibly TRBD2 (6 bases). Sequenced sample: peripheral blood. The sequence was collected from a woman aged 50 to 65 with COVID-19, enrolled during active disease. CDR3 coding DNA: TGTGCCAGCAGTTTGCTCGGGGGTATGGATGAGCAGTTCTTC. It yields the protein CASSLLGGMDEQFF.